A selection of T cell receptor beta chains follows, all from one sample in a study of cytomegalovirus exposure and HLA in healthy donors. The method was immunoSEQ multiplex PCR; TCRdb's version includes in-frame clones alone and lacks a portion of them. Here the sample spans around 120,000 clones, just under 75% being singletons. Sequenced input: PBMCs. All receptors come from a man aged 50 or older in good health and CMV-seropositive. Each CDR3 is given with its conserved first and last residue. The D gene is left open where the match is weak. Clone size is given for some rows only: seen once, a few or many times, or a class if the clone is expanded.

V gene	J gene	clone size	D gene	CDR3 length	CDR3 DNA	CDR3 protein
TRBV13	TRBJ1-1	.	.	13	TGTGCCAGCAGCTATTCCCCCGCGACTGAAGCTTTCTTT	CASSYSPATEAFF
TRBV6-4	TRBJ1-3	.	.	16	TGTGCCAGCAGTGACTCGCCAGGGTATGCTGGAAACACCATATATTTT	CASSDSPGYAGNTIYF
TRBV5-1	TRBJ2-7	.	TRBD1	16	TGCGCCAGCAGCCAATCGGGACAGGGGCTTGGTGGAGAGCAGTACTTC	CASSQSGQGLGGEQYF
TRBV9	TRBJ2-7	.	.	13	TGTGCCAGCAGCGTAGGCGGCCCCTACGAGCAGTACTTC	CASSVGGPYEQYF
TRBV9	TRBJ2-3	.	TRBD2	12	TGTGCCAGCACCGCGGGGGTGGATACGCAGTATTTT	CASTAGVDTQYF
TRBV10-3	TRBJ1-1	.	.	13	TGTGCCATCAGTGAGTGGCAGGGTGAGAAAGCTTTCTTT	CAISEWQGEKAFF
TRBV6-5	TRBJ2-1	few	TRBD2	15	TGTGCCAGCAGCCTCCTAGCGGGAGGATACAATGAGCAGTTCTTC	CASSLLAGGYNEQFF
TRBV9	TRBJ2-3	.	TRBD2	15	TGTGCCAGCAGCGTAGCGGCGGGGGGGCCGGGTACGCAGTATTTT	CASSVAAGGPGTQYF
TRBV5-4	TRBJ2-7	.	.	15	TGTGCCAGCAGCTTGGCCGAGACAGCCTCTGTCCGGCAGTACTTC	CASSLAETASVRQYF
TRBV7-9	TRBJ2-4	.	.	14	TGTGCCAGCAGCTCAGGGAGGATGAAAAACAGTCAGTACTTC	CASSSGRMKNSQYF
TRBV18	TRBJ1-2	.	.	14	TGTGCCAGCTCACCAATCGAGGGAAGGGATGGCTACACCTTC	CASSPIEGRDGYTF
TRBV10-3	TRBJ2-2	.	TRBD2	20	TGTGCCATCAGCAACCTCGGGGCTAGCGGGAGAGGGAGGAACACCGGGGAGCTGTTTTTT	CAISNLGASGRGRNTGELFF
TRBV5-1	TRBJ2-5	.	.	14	TGCGCCAGCAGCCCCCGGACAGATAAAGAGACCCAGTACTTC	CASSPRTDKETQYF
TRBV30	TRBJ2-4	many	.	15	TGTGCCTGGAGTCCCCGGACCTGGGACATAAACATTCAGTACTTC	CAWSPRTWDINIQYF
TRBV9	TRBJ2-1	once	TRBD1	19	TGTGCCAGCAGCGTACAATCAATCCGGGACAGGGGTTCCTACAATGAGCAGTTCTTC	CASSVQSIRDRGSYNEQFF
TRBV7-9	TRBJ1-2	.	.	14	TGTGCCAGCAGCTTAGAGGCCCGGCCAGGTGGCTACACCTTC	CASSLEARPGGYTF
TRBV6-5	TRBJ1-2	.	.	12	TGTGCCAGCGGGGCGGTGGAGTATGGCTACACCTTC	CASGAVEYGYTF
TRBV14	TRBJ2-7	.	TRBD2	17	TGTGCCAGCTCACCGCTAAAAGCGGGGGGGCCCTCCTACGAGCAGTACTTC	CASSPLKAGGPSYEQYF
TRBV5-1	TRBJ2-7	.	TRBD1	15	TGCGCCAGCAGTTGGACAGGGGGAATCTCCTACGAGCAGTACTTC	CASSWTGGISYEQYF
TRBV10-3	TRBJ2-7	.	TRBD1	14	TGTGCCAAGAACAACAGGGGGCTCGGCTACGAGCAGTACTTC	CAKNNRGLGYEQYF
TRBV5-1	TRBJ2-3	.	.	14	TGCGCCAGCAGCCCTCGACAGATCACAGATACGCAGTATTTT	CASSPRQITDTQYF
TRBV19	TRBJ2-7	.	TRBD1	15	TGTGCCAGTAGTCCGAGGACAGGGGGGTCCTACGAGCAGTACTTC	CASSPRTGGSYEQYF
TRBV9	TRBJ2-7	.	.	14	TGTGCCAGCAGCGTAGGGCCTCATTCCTACGAGCAGTACTTC	CASSVGPHSYEQYF
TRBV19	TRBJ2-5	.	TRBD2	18	TGTGCCAGTAGTATAAGCCTAGCGGGGGGAGAAACAGGAGAGACCCAGTACTTC	CASSISLAGGETGETQYF
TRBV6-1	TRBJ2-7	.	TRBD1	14	TGTGCCAGCAGTGTTATCAGGGGGCAGAGGGAGCAGTACTTC	CASSVIRGQREQYF
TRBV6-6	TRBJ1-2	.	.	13	TGTGCCAGCAGTCCGACAGGTGACTATGGCTACACCTTC	CASSPTGDYGYTF
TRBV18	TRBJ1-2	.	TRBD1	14	TGTGCCAGCTCACCGCAAGGGGGCGTCTATGGCTACACCTTC	CASSPQGGVYGYTF
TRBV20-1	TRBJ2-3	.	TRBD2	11	TGCAGTGCTGAGTCCCTAGCGGGATGGTATTTT	CSAESLAGWYF
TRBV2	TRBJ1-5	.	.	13	TGTGCCAGCAGTGCCGGGGTGACTCAGCCCCAGCATTTT	CASSAGVTQPQHF
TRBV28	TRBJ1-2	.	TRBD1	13	TGTGCCAGCAGCCCGACAGGGCTCTATGGCTACACCTTC	CASSPTGLYGYTF
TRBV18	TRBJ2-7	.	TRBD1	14	TGTGCCAGCTCACCAAGGACAGGAACCTACGAGCAGTACTTC	CASSPRTGTYEQYF
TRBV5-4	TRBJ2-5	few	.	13	TGTGCCAGCAGAGCTAGCGTACGAGAGACCCAGTACTTC	CASRASVRETQYF
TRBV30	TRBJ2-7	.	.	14	TGTGCCTGGAGTGTACGAGGGGGTGCCTACGAGCAGTACTTC	CAWSVRGGAYEQYF
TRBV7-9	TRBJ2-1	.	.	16	TGTGCCAGCAGCCGCGGGGGCGGGACTACTTACAATGAGCAGTTCTTC	CASSRGGGTTYNEQFF
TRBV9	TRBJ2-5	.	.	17	TGTGCCAGCAGCGTCCTCGACGGGGGTTTCGACCAAGAGACCCAGTACTTC	CASSVLDGGFDQETQYF
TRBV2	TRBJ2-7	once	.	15	TGTGCCAGCATCCAACAGTACCTCAGCTCCTACGAGCAGTACTTC	CASIQQYLSSYEQYF
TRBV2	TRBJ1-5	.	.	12	TGTGCCAGCACCCTGAGCAATCAGCCCCAGCATTTT	CASTLSNQPQHF
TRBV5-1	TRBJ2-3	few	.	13	TGCGCCAGCAGCTTGAGTCAGGCAGATACGCAGTATTTT	CASSLSQADTQYF
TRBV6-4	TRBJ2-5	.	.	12	TGTGCCAGCAGTGAACTGGAAGAGACCCAGTACTTC	CASSELEETQYF
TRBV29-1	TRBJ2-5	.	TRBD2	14	TGCAGCGTTGCTAGCGGGTCCCCCACTGAGACCCAGTACTTC	CSVASGSPTETQYF
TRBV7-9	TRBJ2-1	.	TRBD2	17	TGTGCCAGCAGCGCACTAGGGCAGCGGGAGACTAGAAATGAGCAGTTCTTC	CASSALGQRETRNEQFF
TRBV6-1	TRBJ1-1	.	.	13	TGTGCCACCCGGGGGAGGAGAGACACTGAAGCTTTCTTT	CATRGRRDTEAFF
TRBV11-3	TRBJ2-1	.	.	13	TGTGCCAGCAGCGACCTAAGAGGCGATGAGCAGTTCTTC	CASSDLRGDEQFF
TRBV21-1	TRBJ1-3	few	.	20	TGTGCCAGCAGCAAACAAATGGGGACAGGGGAATACCTCTCTGGAAACACCATATATTTT	CASSKQMGTGEYLSGNTIYF